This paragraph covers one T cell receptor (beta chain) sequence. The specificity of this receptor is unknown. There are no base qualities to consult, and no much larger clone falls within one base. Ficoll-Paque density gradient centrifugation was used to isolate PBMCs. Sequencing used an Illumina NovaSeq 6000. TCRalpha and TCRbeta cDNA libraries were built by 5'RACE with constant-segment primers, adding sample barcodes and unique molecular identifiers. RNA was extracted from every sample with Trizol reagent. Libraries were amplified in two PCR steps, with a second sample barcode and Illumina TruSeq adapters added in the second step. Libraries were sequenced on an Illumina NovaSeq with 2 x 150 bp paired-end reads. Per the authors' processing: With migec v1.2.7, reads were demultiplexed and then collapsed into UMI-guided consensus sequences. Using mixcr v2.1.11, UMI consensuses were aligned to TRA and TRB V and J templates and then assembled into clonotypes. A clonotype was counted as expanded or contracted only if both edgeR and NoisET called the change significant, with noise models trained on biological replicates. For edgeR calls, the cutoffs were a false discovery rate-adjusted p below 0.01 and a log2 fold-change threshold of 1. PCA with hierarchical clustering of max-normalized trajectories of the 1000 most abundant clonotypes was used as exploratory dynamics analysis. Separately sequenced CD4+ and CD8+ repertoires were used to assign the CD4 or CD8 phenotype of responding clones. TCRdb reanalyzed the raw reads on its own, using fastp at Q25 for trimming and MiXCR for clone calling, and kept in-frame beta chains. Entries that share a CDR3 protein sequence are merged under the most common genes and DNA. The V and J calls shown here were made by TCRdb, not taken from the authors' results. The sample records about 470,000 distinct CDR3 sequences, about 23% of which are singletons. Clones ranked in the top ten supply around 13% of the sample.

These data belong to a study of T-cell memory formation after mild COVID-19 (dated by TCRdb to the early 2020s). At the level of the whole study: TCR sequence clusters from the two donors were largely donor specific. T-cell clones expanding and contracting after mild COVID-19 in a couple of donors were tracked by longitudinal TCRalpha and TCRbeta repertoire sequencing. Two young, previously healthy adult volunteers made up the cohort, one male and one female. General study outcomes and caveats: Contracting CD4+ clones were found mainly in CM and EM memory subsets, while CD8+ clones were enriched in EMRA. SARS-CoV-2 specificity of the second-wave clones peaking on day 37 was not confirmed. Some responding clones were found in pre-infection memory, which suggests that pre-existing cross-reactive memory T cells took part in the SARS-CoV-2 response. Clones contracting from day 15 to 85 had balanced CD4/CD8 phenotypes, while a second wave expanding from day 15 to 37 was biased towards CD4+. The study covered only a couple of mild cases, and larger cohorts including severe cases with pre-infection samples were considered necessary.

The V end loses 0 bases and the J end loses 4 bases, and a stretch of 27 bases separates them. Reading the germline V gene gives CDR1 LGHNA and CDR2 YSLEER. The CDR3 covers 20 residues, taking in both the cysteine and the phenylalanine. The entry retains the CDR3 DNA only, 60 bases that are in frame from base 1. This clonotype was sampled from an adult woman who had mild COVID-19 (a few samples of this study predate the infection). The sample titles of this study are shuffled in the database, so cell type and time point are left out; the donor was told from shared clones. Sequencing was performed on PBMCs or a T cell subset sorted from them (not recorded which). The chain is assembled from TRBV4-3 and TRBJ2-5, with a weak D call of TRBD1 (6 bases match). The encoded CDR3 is CASSQDRNSGRGSQGETQYF. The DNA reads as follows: TGCGCCAGCAGCCAAGATCGGAATAGTGGCAGGGGAAGTCAGGGAGAGACCCAGTACTTC.